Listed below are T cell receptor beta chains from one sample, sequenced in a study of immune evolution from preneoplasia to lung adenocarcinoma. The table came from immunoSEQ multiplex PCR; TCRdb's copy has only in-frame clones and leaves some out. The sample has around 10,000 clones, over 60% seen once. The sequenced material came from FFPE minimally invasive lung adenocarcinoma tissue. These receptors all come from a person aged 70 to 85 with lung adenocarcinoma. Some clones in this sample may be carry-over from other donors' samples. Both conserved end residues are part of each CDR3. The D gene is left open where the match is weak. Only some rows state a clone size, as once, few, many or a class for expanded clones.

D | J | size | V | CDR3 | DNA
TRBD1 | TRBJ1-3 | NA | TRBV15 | CATSMQGVDTIYF | TGTGCCACCAGCATGCAGGGGGTAGACACCATATATTTT
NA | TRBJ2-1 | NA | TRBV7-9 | CASSQRADNEQFF | TGTGCCAGCAGCCAAAGGGCGGACAATGAGCAGTTCTTC
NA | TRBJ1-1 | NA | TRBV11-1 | CASSLGDDLNTEAFF | TGTGCCAGCAGCTTAGGTGATGATTTGAACACTGAAGCTTTCTTT
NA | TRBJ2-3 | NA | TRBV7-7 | CASSSGAADTQYF | TGTGCTAGCAGCTCGGGGGCGGCAGATACGCAGTATTTT
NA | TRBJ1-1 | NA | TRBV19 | CASSIGDGKAFF | TGTGCCAGTAGTATTGGGGACGGAAAAGCTTTCTTT
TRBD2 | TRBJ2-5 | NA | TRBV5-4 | CASREGTSGREGETQYF | TGTGCCAGCAGGGAAGGGACTAGCGGGAGGGAGGGAGAGACCCAGTACTTC
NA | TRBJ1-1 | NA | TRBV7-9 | CASSSLQEAFF | TGTGCCAGCAGCTCTTTGCAAGAAGCTTTCTTT
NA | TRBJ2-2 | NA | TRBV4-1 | CASSQEVWAYTGELFF | TGCGCCAGCAGCCAAGAAGTGTGGGCTTACACCGGGGAGCTGTTTTTT
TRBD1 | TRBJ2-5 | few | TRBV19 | CASSTGTGYETQYF | TGTGCCAGTAGTACCGGGACAGGGTACGAGACCCAGTACTTC
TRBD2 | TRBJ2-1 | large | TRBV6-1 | CASSEVSGTRNEQFF | TGTGCCAGCAGTGAAGTAAGCGGGACGCGAAATGAGCAGTTCTTC
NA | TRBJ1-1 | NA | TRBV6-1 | CASSRDAVLPEAFF | TGTGCCAGCAGCCGGGATGCGGTCTTGCCTGAAGCTTTCTTT
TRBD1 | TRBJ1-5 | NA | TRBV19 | CASSIRGKTGSASSNQPQHF | TGTGCCAGTAGTATAAGGGGAAAGACAGGGTCTGCTAGTAGCAATCAGCCCCAGCATTTT
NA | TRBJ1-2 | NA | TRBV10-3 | CAISRIGLNYGYTF | TGTGCCATCAGCCGAATAGGACTAAACTATGGCTACACCTTC
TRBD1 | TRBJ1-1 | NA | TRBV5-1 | CASTPRTGGNTEAFF | TGCGCCAGCACGCCGAGGACAGGGGGGAACACTGAAGCTTTCTTT
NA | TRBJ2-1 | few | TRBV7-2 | CASSLHFETAYNEQFF | TGTGCCAGCAGCTTACATTTCGAGACAGCATACAATGAGCAGTTCTTC
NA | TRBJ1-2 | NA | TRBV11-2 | CASGSVSGPYGYTF | TGTGCCAGCGGATCCGTTTCGGGACCATATGGCTACACCTTC
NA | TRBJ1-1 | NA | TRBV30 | CAWKGDTEAFF | TGTGCCTGGAAGGGGGACACTGAAGCTTTCTTT
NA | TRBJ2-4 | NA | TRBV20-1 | CSPFSRNIQYF | TGCAGTCCTTTTTCCCGGAACATTCAGTACTTC
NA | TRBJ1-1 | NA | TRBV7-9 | CASSQAGTYTGAFF | TGTGCCAGCAGCCAAGCTGGGACCTATACTGGAGCTTTCTTT
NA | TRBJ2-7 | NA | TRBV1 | CTSSQDAGSESYEQYF | TGCACCAGCAGCCAAGATGCAGGTAGCGAAAGCTACGAGCAGTACTTC
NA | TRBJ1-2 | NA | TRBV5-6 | CASSNRQAGGAGYTF | TGTGCCAGCAGCAATCGACAGGCGGGGGGGGCTGGCTACACCTTC
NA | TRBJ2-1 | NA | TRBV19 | CASSNREYEQFF | TGTGCCAGTAGTAACAGGGAATATGAGCAGTTCTTC
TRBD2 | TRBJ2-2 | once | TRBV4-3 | CASSQEGWGLEEYNTGELFF | TGCGCCAGCAGCCAAGAAGGTTGGGGACTAGAAGAGTACAACACCGGGGAGCTGTTTTTT
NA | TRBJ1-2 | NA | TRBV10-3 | CAISEQTDYGYTF | TGTGCCATCAGTGAGCAGACAGACTATGGCTACACCTTC
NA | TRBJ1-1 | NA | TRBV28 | CASSLQPNTEAFF | TGTGCCAGCAGTTTACAGCCGAACACTGAAGCTTTCTTT
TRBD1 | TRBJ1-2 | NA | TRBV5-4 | CASTTGQEGVGYTF | TGTGCCAGCACTACCGGACAGGAAGGCGTAGGCTACACCTTC
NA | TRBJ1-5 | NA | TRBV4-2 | CASSQDLSQPQHF | TGTGCCAGCAGCCAAGATCTTAGTCAGCCCCAGCATTTT
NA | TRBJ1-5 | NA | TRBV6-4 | CASSCPGEFREPQHF | TGTGCCAGCAGTTGTCCGGGGGAATTTAGAGAGCCCCAGCATTTT
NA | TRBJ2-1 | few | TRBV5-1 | CASSRLQWDEQFF | TGCGCCAGCAGCCGACTACAATGGGATGAGCAGTTCTTC
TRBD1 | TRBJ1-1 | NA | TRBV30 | CAWSPVTGGAAEAFF | TGTGCCTGGAGTCCCGTGACAGGGGGCGCCGCTGAAGCTTTCTTT
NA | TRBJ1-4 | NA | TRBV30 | CAWMLGGTNEKLFF | TGTGCCTGGATGCTCGGGGGCACTAATGAAAAACTGTTTTTT
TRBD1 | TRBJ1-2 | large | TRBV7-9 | CASSVRGNVDYGYTF | TGTGCCAGCAGCGTCAGGGGGAATGTAGACTATGGCTACACCTTC
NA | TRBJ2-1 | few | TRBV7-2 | CASSLAVSNEQFF | TGTGCCAGCAGCTTAGCGGTCAGTAATGAGCAGTTCTTC
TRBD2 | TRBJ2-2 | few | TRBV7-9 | CASSLAGGPSGELFF | TGTGCCAGCAGTCTAGCGGGAGGGCCTTCCGGGGAGCTGTTTTTT
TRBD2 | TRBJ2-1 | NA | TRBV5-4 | CASSFTSGSSYNEQFF | TGTGCCAGCAGCTTCACTAGCGGTAGCTCCTACAATGAGCAGTTCTTC
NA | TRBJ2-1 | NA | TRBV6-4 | CASSESIRGDNEQFF | TGTGCCAGCAGTGAATCCATTAGGGGTGACAATGAGCAGTTCTTC
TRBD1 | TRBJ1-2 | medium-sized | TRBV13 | CASSLFMDRGYGYTF | TGTGCCAGCAGCTTATTCATGGACAGGGGCTATGGCTACACCTTC
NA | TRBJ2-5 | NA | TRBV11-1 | CASSFMPLNDETQYF | TGTGCCAGCAGCTTCATGCCCCTCAATGACGAGACCCAGTACTTC
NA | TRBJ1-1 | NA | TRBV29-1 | CSVGQRLNTEAFF | TGCAGCGTAGGACAGCGGCTGAACACTGAAGCTTTCTTT
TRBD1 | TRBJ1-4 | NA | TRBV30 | CACNIDRGHEKLFF | TGTGCCTGCAATATTGACAGGGGGCATGAAAAACTGTTTTTT
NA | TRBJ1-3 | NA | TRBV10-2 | CATLPGQISGNTIYF | TGCGCCACCCTCCCGGGGCAGATCTCTGGAAACACCATATATTTT
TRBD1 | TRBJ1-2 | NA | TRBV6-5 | CASSYGTGARGYTF | TGTGCCAGCAGTTACGGGACAGGGGCCCGTGGCTACACCTTC
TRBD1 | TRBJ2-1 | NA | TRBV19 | CASRRGQGHEQFF | TGTGCCAGTAGACGGGGACAGGGTCATGAGCAGTTCTTC
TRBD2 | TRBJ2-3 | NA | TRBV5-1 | CASSLGSGVRTDTQYF | TGCGCCAGCAGCTTGGGTAGCGGGGTCAGGACAGATACGCAGTATTTT
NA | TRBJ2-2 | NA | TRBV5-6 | CASSFGTPELFF | TGTGCCAGCAGCTTCGGGACTCCCGAGCTGTTTTTT
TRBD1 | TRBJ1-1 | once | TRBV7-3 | CASSFGDRMNTEAFF | TGTGCCAGCAGCTTTGGGGACAGGATGAACACTGAAGCTTTCTTT